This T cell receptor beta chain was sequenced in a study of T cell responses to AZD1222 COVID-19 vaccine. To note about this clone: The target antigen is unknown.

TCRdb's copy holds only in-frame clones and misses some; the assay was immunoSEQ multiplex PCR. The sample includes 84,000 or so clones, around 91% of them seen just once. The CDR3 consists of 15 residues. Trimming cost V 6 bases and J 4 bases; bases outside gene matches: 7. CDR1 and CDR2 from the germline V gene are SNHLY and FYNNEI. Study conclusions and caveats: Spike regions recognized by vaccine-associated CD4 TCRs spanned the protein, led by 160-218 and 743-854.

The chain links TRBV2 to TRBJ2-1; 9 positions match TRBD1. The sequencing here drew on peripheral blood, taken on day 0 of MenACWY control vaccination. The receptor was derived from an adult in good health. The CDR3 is CASSRQGQGYNEQFF. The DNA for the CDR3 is TGTGCCAGCAGCCGCCAGGGACAGGGTTACAATGAGCAGTTCTTC.